Listed below are T cell receptor beta chains from one sample, sequenced in a study of blood T cell repertoires in COVID-19. The assay was immunoSEQ multiplex PCR, and TCRdb's table has in-frame clones only and misses some. This table has 250,000 to 300,000 clones, around 89% appearing once. Material: peripheral blood. The receptors stem from a woman aged 30 to 39 who had recovered from COVID-19. Both conserved end residues are part of each CDR3. Fields, in order: J gene, clone size, V gene, D gene, CDR3 DNA, CDR3 protein. A D gene is named only where the DNA matches it firmly. Part of the rows lack a size; the others show once, few, many or a class for expanded clones.

j_call: TRBJ1-3; clone_size: .; v_call: TRBV4-1; d_call: TRBD1; cdr3_nt: TGCGCCAGCAGCCCCGGGACAGGGGTGTACTCTGGAAACACCATATATTTT; cdr3_aa: CASSPGTGVYSGNTIYF
j_call: TRBJ2-1; clone_size: .; v_call: TRBV10-3; d_call: TRBD2; cdr3_nt: TGTGCCATCAGTGAGCTAGCGGGGGGGGTCTACAATGAGCAGTTCTTC; cdr3_aa: CAISELAGGVYNEQFF
j_call: TRBJ1-2; clone_size: many; v_call: TRBV5-1; d_call: TRBD1; cdr3_nt: TGCGCCAGCAGCTTGGGCGGGACAGATAATAACTATGGCTACACCTTC; cdr3_aa: CASSLGGTDNNYGYTF
j_call: TRBJ2-1; clone_size: .; v_call: TRBV7-7; d_call: .; cdr3_nt: TGTGCCAGCAGCTTAGCGCAGGGAACCAATGAGCAGTTCTTC; cdr3_aa: CASSLAQGTNEQFF
j_call: TRBJ2-7; clone_size: .; v_call: TRBV6-5; d_call: .; cdr3_nt: TGTGCCAGCAGTCCCGGACCCCCCCCAGGGAACGAGCAGTACTTC; cdr3_aa: CASSPGPPPGNEQYF
j_call: TRBJ1-3; clone_size: .; v_call: TRBV9; d_call: TRBD1; cdr3_nt: TGTGCCAGCAGCGTAGCAGGGGGCAACTCTGGAAACACCATATATTTT; cdr3_aa: CASSVAGGNSGNTIYF
j_call: TRBJ2-2; clone_size: .; v_call: TRBV10-3; d_call: TRBD2; cdr3_nt: TGTGCCATCACAAGCGGGGCCGGGGAGCTGTTTTTT; cdr3_aa: CAITSGAGELFF
j_call: TRBJ1-6; clone_size: .; v_call: TRBV14; d_call: .; cdr3_nt: TGTGCCAGCAGCCAAGGGCTCGGCCGGAGCTCCTATAATTCACCCCTCCACTTT; cdr3_aa: CASSQGLGRSSYNSPLHF
j_call: TRBJ1-2; clone_size: .; v_call: TRBV30; d_call: .; cdr3_nt: TGTGCCTGGGGGGGAGGTTATAACTATGGCTACACCTTC; cdr3_aa: CAWGGGYNYGYTF
j_call: TRBJ2-2; clone_size: .; v_call: TRBV9; d_call: TRBD2; cdr3_nt: TGTGCCAGCAGCCTTAGCGGGGGGGCCACCGGGGAGCTGTTTTTT; cdr3_aa: CASSLSGGATGELFF
j_call: TRBJ1-6; clone_size: .; v_call: TRBV7-8; d_call: TRBD1; cdr3_nt: TGTGCCAGCAGCTTAGCGCCGGGACAGGGGAATAATAATTCACCCCTCCACTTT; cdr3_aa: CASSLAPGQGNNNSPLHF
j_call: TRBJ2-5; clone_size: .; v_call: TRBV4-2; d_call: TRBD2; cdr3_nt: TGTGCCAGCAGCCAAGCGGTAGCGGGACAAGAGACCCAGTACTTC; cdr3_aa: CASSQAVAGQETQYF
j_call: TRBJ1-4; clone_size: .; v_call: TRBV14; d_call: TRBD1; cdr3_nt: TGTGCCAGCTCGCCTTGGGGACAGGACGGGGATGAAAAACTGTTTTTT; cdr3_aa: CASSPWGQDGDEKLFF
j_call: TRBJ2-1; clone_size: .; v_call: TRBV7-9; d_call: .; cdr3_nt: TGTGCCAGCAGCTATAGGGGAGGACGGGGTACAGGCAATGAGCAGTTCTTC; cdr3_aa: CASSYRGGRGTGNEQFF
j_call: TRBJ2-7; clone_size: .; v_call: TRBV10-3; d_call: TRBD2; cdr3_nt: TGTGCCAGCACGAACCTAGCGGGGATCCCTTCCTCTTACGAGCAGTACTTC; cdr3_aa: CASTNLAGIPSSYEQYF
j_call: TRBJ2-1; clone_size: .; v_call: TRBV2; d_call: TRBD2; cdr3_nt: TGTGCCAGCAGTGGACTAGCGGGGGTCGCTGAGCAGTTCTTC; cdr3_aa: CASSGLAGVAEQFF